Following are 26 T cell receptor beta chains from one sample sequenced in a study of T cells in Graves' hyperthyroidism and ophthalmopathy. Amplification of TCR beta CDR3 regions used RNA as the template. A first-round RT-PCR of the TCR CDR3 used the HTBI primer set. One entry per CDR3 protein results from TCRdb running MiXCR on the multiplex PCR reads. This table has about 570,000 distinct CDR3 sequences, roughly 46% appearing once. Sample: peripheral blood or thyroid tissue (not recorded which). These receptors were obtained from an adult woman with Graves' disease, either hyperthyroidism or ophthalmopathy (not recorded which).

The chain uses TRBV2 and TRBJ1-5, with 8 bases that match TRBD1. Unmatched junction bases numbered 6, after V lost 11 bases and J lost 3 bases. The CDR3 sequence is 13 residues long. The germline gives CDR1 SNHLY, CDR2 FYNNEI. As DNA, the CDR3 is TGTGCCGTACAGGGGGAGGCCAATCAGCCCCAGCATTTT. This encodes CAVQGEANQPQHF.

Comment on this clonotype: With a much larger clone just one base away, this may be a read error. The chain has TRBV19 and TRBJ2-7; perhaps D is TRBD1 or TRBD2 (5 bases each). The CDR3 totals 13 residues. V was clipped by 3 bases and J by 0 bases, with 6 bases between them. Germline V lookup: CDR1 LNHDA, CDR2 SQIVND (reference sequence). The CDR3 DNA reads as TGTGCCAGTAGTATTGGGACCTCCTACGAGCAGTACTTC. It yields the protein CASSIGTSYEQYF.

The chain has TRBV2 and TRBJ1-5; D is unclear. CDR1 is SNHLY, CDR2 FYNNEI, per germline. This CDR3 is 11 amino acids long. The germline V and J ends were trimmed by 6 bases and 9 bases, with 9 bases remaining between them. This chain's CDR3 is CASSLAGPQHF. The CDR3 bases are TGTGCCAGCAGCTTGGCCGGGCCCCAGCATTTT. The full variable domain, its missing parts supplied by reference TRBV2 and TRBJ1-5, is EPEVTQTPSHQVTQMGQEVILRCVPISNHLYFYWYRQILGQKVEFLVSFYNNEISEKSEIFDDQFSVERPDGSNFTLKIRSTKLEDSAMYFCASSLAGPQHFGDGTRLSIL.

This sequence joins TRBV7-2 and TRBJ1-5, with 8 bases identical to TRBD1. Per germline, CDR1 SGHTA and CDR2 FQGNSA. With 4 bases clipped from V and 9 bases from J, the junction kept 8 bases outside the gene matches. The CDR3 length is 14 residues. The CDR3 nucleotides read TGTGCCAGCAGCTCACGATCCGGGACAGGGCCCCAGCATTTT. Translating gives CASSSRSGTGPQHF.

The chain employs TRBV6-1 and TRBJ2-7; D unresolved. Trimming cost V 7 bases and J 1 base, with 8 bases left between them. The length of the CDR3 is 12 residues. Germline V CDR1 and CDR2: MNHNS, SASEGT. CDR3 bases: TGTGCCAGCAACGCACGGTCCTACGAGCAGTACTTC. Protein product: CASNARSYEQYF.

This clonotype was seen many times. The V and J genes are TRBV11-1 and TRBJ1-2, with TRBD1 as a possible D gene (6 bases). Germline V gives CDR1 SGHAT, CDR2 FQDESV (reference sequence). The CDR3 sequence is 17 residues long. Trimming took off 7 bases at V and 6 bases at J, with 27 bases between the two ends. Written as DNA, the CDR3 is TGTGCCAGCACCCCGATCCCAGGGGCCTCTTCATCGGATGGCTACACCTTC. Translating it yields CASTPIPGASSSDGYTF.

V gene TRBV10-3 combines with J gene TRBJ2-6, with D perhaps matching TRBD1 (6 bases). V was pared by 10 bases and J by 1 base, with 14 bases between. Germline CDR1 ENHRY, CDR2 SYGVKD. The CDR3 contains 15 residues. The CDR3 region is CATQGLGSGANVLTF. CDR3 coding DNA: TGTGCCACGCAGGGGCTAGGATCTGGGGCCAACGTCCTGACTTTC.

This clonotype was picked up many times. The rearrangement links TRBV7-9 to TRBJ2-7; no clear D. The CDR3 spans 12 residues. V lost 3 bases, J lost 2 bases, and 5 bases lay in between. Germline V CDR1 and CDR2: SEHNR, FQNEAQ (reference sequence). The CDR3 loop reads CASSFRTYEQYF. CDR3 DNA sequence: TGTGCCAGCAGCTTCCGGACCTACGAGCAGTACTTC.

This chain uses TRBV7-6 with TRBJ1-6; perhaps TRBD1 as D (5 bases). V lost 0 bases to trimming and J lost 0 bases, with 9 bases between them. CDR1 and CDR2 from the germline V gene are SGHVS and FNYEAQ. This CDR3 is 17 amino acids long. CDR3 DNA sequence: TGTGCCAGCAGCTTAGCCGGGGGGAGCTCCTATAATTCACCCCTCCACTTT. Amino acids: CASSLAGGSSYNSPLHF. The variable domain in full, completed from reference TRBV7-6 and TRBJ1-6, reads GAGVSQSPRYKVTKRGQDVALRCDPISGHVSLYWYRQALGQGPEFLTYFNYEAQQDKSGLPNDRFSAERPEGSISTLTIQRTEQRDSAMYRCASSLAGGSSYNSPLHFGNGTRLTVT.

In this sample, this clonotype turned up once. The V call is TRBV29-1, the J call TRBJ1-4; D remains unclear. The CDR3 spans 14 residues. CDR1 and CDR2 from the germline V gene are SQVTM and ANQGSEA. Trimming stripped 4 bases from V and 4 bases from J, with 13 bases between. The CDR3 loop reads CSVADRDFNEKLFF. For the CDR3, the DNA is TGCAGCGTTGCCGACCGGGATTTTAATGAAAAACTGTTTTTT.

As for this clonotype: Compared with germline, one end of the junction differs, possibly owing to a read error. The genes are TRBV5-4 and TRBJ1-2; tentatively, D is TRBD1 (5 bases). Looked up from germline, CDR1 is SGHNT and CDR2 is YYREEE (reference sequence). This CDR3 is built from 15 residues. CDR3 protein: CASSQYTGGNYGYTF. The CDR3 nucleotides read TGCGCCAGCAGCCAATACACCGGGGGAAACTATGGCTACACCTTC.

The rearrangement uses TRBV20-1 and TRBJ1-2; D ambiguous. The CDR3 extends over 13 amino acids. Germline V gene data show CDR1 as DFQATT and CDR2 as SNEGSKA (reference sequence). The V end lost 8 bases, the J end lost 1 base, and 14 bases lay between the germline ends. CDR3 sequence: CSTRGRRNYGYTF. DNA for the CDR3: TGCAGTACAAGAGGTCGGCGTAACTATGGCTACACCTTC.

The V and J genes are TRBV5-1 and TRBJ1-1; unclear D gene. CDR3 length equals 17 residues. Trimming stripped 4 bases from V and 1 base from J, with 20 bases between. The germline V gene encodes CDR1 SGHRS and CDR2 YFSETQ. DNA of the CDR3: TGCGCCAGCAGCCGCGCTCTTGAGCAGGCGGGGAACACTGAAGCTTTCTTT. Translation: CASSRALEQAGNTEAFF.

This clonotype was recorded many times. The chain couples TRBV7-9 to TRBJ2-7, with a weak D call TRBD2 (5 bases). The CDR3 is 17 amino acids. The V gene lost 1 base and the J gene lost 1 base, with 17 bases spanning the gap. CDR1 SEHNR and CDR2 FQNEAQ come from the germline V gene (reference sequence). This CDR3 is CASSLGWESGSSYEQYF. CDR3 nucleotide sequence: TGTGCCAGCAGCTTAGGATGGGAGAGCGGCTCGTCCTACGAGCAGTACTTC.

This clonotype was seen many times. The chain combines TRBV20-1 with TRBJ1-2, with TRBD1 matching 7 bases. CDR1 and CDR2 (germline): DFQATT, SNEGSKA (reference sequence). The V segment lost 7 bases and the J segment 2 bases; nucleotides outside the gene matches: 7. This CDR3 is 13 amino acids long. The CDR3 spells CSVKKQGNYGYTF. CDR3 nucleotide sequence: TGCAGTGTAAAAAAACAGGGGAACTATGGCTACACCTTC.

This clonotype was detected many times. The chain combines TRBV10-3 with TRBJ1-5; weak D call: TRBD1 (6 bases). Trimming took 4 bases from V and 2 from J, leaving 15 bases between them. Germline CDR1 reads ENHRY; CDR2 reads SYGVKD. The CDR3 loop spans 16 amino acids. The CDR3 is CAISVARGVGNQPQHF. CDR3 sequence (DNA): TGTGCCATCAGTGTCGCGAGGGGGGTTGGCAATCAGCCCCAGCATTTT.

The gene calls are TRBV11-1 and TRBJ2-2; D might be TRBD2 (5 bases). CDR3 size: 14 residues. V lost 5 bases and J lost 6, with 13 bases in between. Germline V gives CDR1 SGHAT, CDR2 FQDESV (reference sequence). In nucleotides, the CDR3 is TGTGCCAGCAGCCCCCGAACTAGATCCGGGGAGCTGTTTTTT. This codes for CASSPRTRSGELFF.

The rearrangement uses TRBV10-3 and TRBJ1-5, with a possible D match to TRBD1 (5 bases). Trimming removed 4 bases at V and 1 base at J, with 14 bases between. The CDR3 runs 16 residues. CDR1 ENHRY and CDR2 SYGVKD come from the germline V gene. The DNA of the CDR3 is TGTGCCATCAGTGCTTTGAGGGGCAGAAGCAATCAGCCCCAGCATTTT. Residues: CAISALRGRSNQPQHF.

The rearrangement uses TRBV2 and TRBJ2-7; the match to TRBD1 covers 9 bases. The better agreement between TRBJ2-5 and the DNA end casts doubt on the J call. The CDR3 totals 16 residues. Germline V gene sequence: CDR1 SNHLY, CDR2 FYNNEI. The DNA of the CDR3 is TGTGCCAGCAGTGGGCGAACAGGGGGCTGGGGGGAGACCCAGTACTTC. Its protein product is CASSGRTGGWGETQYF.

The V gene is TRBV2, the J gene TRBJ2-2; D possibly corresponds to TRBD1 (6 bases). With 8 bases removed from V and 3 bases from J, the gap between germline ends came to 13 bases. The CDR3 totals 14 residues. The V gene's germline CDR1 is SNHLY and CDR2 FYNNEI. Here the CDR3 reads CASVGQGYTGELFF. The CDR3 DNA sequence: TGTGCCAGCGTTGGCCAGGGGTACACCGGGGAGCTGTTTTTT.

V gene TRBV12-3 or TRBV12-4 combines with J gene TRBJ2-7, with D unresolved. This CDR3 contains 15 residues. V was pared by 4 bases and J by 7 bases, with 20 bases between. This CDR3 reads CASSYFKGTPREQYF. CDR3 bases: TGTGCCAGCAGTTACTTTAAGGGCACTCCGAGGGAGCAGTACTTC.

The chain uses TRBV4-2 and TRBJ2-2, with D uncertain. The ends were cut back, 0 bases at V and 6 bases at J, with 5 bases in the middle. Germline-derived CDR1 and CDR2 are LGHNA and YNFKEQ. CDR3 length: 13 amino acids. The CDR3 nucleotides are TGTGCCAGCAGCCAAGAATGGGCCGGGGAGCTGTTTTTT. It yields the protein CASSQEWAGELFF.

The chain employs TRBV19 and TRBJ2-5; maybe TRBD2 (6 bases). This CDR3 contains 15 residues. Per the germline V gene, CDR1 is LNHDA and CDR2 is SQIVND (reference sequence). V lost 4 bases to trimming and J lost 5 bases, with 17 bases between them. The chain's CDR3 is CASSNGDRGGETQYF. The CDR3 DNA reads as TGTGCCAGTAGTAATGGAGACAGAGGAGGGGAGACCCAGTACTTC. The complete variable domain, with remaining parts taken from reference TRBV19 and TRBJ2-5, reads DGGITQSPKYLFRKEGQNVTLSCEQNLNHDAMYWYRQDPGQGLRLIYYSQIVNDFQKGDIAEGYSVSREKKESFPLTVTSAQKNPTAFYLCASSNGDRGGETQYFGPGTRLLVL.

About this clonotype itself: This may be a read error, as it is one base from a much larger clone. This sequence joins TRBV12-5 and TRBJ2-2; D call uncertain. The CDR3 sequence is 14 residues long. The germline CDR1 and CDR2 sequences are LGHNT and FRNRAP. The CDR3 protein is CASGLGDLTRELFF. CDR3 nucleotides: TGTGCTAGTGGTTTGGGGGATCTCACCAGGGAGCTGTTTTTT.

There are many counts of this clonotype. V gene TRBV5-5 combines with J gene TRBJ1-5, with TRBD1 as a possible D gene (5 bases). The CDR3 runs 16 residues. V was pared by 6 bases and J by 1 base, with 17 bases between. Germline V gene sequence: CDR1 SGHKS, CDR2 YYEKEE (reference sequence). CDR3 DNA sequence: TGTGCCAGCACCCCGGGACGGGGTTTAAGCAATCAGCCCCAGCATTTT. Translating gives CASTPGRGLSNQPQHF.

The chain employs TRBV7-9 and TRBJ1-6; TRBD1 is a possible D gene (5 bases). The germline CDR1 and CDR2 sequences are SEHNR and FQNEAQ (reference sequence). Trimming shortened V by 5 bases and J by 8 bases, and 13 bases separated the two germline ends. The CDR3 is 14 residues long. The CDR3 bases are TGTGCCAGCAGCCTCAGGGTCGAGGATTCACCCCTCCACTTT. It is translated as CASSLRVEDSPLHF.